This entry concerns a single TCR beta chain. The time point: peripheral blood 6 weeks after treatment start. The repertoire was sequenced with immunoSEQ multiplex PCR; TCRdb's copy has only in-frame clones and lacks some. The sample records about 130,000 clones, roughly 83% being singletons. This entry belongs to a study of PD-L1 blockade in urothelial cancer. About the research overall: Blood analysis was done at 3 weeks (second dose) and 6 weeks after treatment began.

The CDR3 has 15 amino acids. The germline V and J ends were trimmed by 0 bases and 0 bases, with 6 bases remaining between them. Germline V lookup: CDR1 ENHRY, CDR2 SYGVKD. The chain joins TRBV10-3 to TRBJ1-3; D gene ambiguous. This specimen was PBMCs, taken around atezolizumab (anti-PD-L1) treatment. This clonotype was sampled from a man between 45 and 60 years old with urothelial cancer. Written as DNA, the CDR3 is TGTGCCATCAGTGAGTCAGCGTCCTCTGGAAACACCATATATTTT. Translating gives CAISESASSGNTIYF.